The 3 T cell receptor beta chains below all came from one sample that was sequenced in a study of blood T cell repertoires in COVID-19. Sequenced by immunoSEQ multiplex PCR; TCRdb stores in-frame clones only, minus some. The table has 250,000 or so clones, 87% seen once; the top ten hold 2% to 3%. The sequenced sample was PBMCs or T cells enriched from blood (not recorded which). Receptors originate from a woman aged 30 to 39 with acute COVID-19.

This sequence joins TRBV19 and TRBJ1-2; the match to TRBD1 covers 7 bases. V gave up 1 base and J gave up 3 bases; unmatched junction bases: 5. CDR3 length: 15 residues. Germline values: CDR1 LNHDA, CDR2 SQIVND (reference sequence). CDR3 region: CASSIGDTGDYGYTF. CDR3 nucleotide sequence: TGTGCCAGTAGTATAGGGGACACAGGGGACTATGGCTACACCTTC. Full variable domain (outside the CDR3, taken from reference TRBV19 and TRBJ1-2): DGGITQSPKYLFRKEGQNVTLSCEQNLNHDAMYWYRQDPGQGLRLIYYSQIVNDFQKGDIAEGYSVSREKKESFPLTVTSAQKNPTAFYLCASSIGDTGDYGYTFGSGTRLTVV.

The chain links TRBV6-5 to TRBJ1-1; tentative D call: TRBD1 (6 bases). The germline V and J ends were trimmed by 6 bases and 0 bases, with 14 bases remaining between them. Germline assignment: CDR1 MNHEY and CDR2 SVGAGI. This CDR3 is 15 amino acids long. The CDR3 DNA reads as TGTGCCAGCAGGCGATCGACAGGTTTGAACACTGAAGCTTTCTTT. Translated, it gives CASRRSTGLNTEAFF.

The genes are TRBV18 and TRBJ2-7, with TRBD2 identical over 7 bases. The J segment lost 4 bases and the V segment lost 6 bases, leaving 12 bases of the junction unmatched. Germline CDR1 is KGHSH and CDR2 is LQKENI. CDR3 length equals 15 residues. The CDR3 coding sequence is TGTGCCAGCTCGTCCCTCGGGGGGAGGGGATACGAGCAGTACTTC. This gives the protein CASSSLGGRGYEQYF. The variable domain in full, with the rest retrieved from reference TRBV18 and TRBJ2-7, is NAGVMQNPRHLVRRRGQEARLRCSPMKGHSHVYWYRQLPEEGLKFMVYLQKENIIDESGMPKERFSAEFPKEGPSILRIQQVVRGDSAAYFCASSSLGGRGYEQYFGPGTRLTVT.